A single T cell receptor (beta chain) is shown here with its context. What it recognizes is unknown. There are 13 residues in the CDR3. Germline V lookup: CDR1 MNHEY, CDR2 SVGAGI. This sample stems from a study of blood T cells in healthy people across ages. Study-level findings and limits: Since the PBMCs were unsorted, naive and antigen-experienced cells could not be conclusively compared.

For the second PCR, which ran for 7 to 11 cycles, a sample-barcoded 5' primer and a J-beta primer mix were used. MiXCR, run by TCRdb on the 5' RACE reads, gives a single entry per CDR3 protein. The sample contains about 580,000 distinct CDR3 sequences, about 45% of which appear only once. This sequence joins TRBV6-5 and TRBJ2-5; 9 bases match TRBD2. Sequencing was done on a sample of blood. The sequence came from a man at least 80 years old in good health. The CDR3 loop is CTNRRLAVVEQYF. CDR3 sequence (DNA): TGTACCAACCGACGACTAGCGGTAGTTGAGCAGTACTTC.